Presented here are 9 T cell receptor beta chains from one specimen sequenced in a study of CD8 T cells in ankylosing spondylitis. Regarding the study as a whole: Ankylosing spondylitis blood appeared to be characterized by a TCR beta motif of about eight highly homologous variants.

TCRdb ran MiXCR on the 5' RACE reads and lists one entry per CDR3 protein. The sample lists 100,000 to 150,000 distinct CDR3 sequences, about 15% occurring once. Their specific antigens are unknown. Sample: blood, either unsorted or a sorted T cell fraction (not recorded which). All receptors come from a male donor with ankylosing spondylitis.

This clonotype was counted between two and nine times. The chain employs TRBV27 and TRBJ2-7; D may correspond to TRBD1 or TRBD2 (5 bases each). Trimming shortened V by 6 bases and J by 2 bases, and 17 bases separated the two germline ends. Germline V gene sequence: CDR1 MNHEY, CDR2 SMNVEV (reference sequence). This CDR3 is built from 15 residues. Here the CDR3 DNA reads TGTGCCAGCAGGGCTAATGGGGGTGCAGCCTACGAGCAGTACTTC. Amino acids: CASRANGGAAYEQYF.

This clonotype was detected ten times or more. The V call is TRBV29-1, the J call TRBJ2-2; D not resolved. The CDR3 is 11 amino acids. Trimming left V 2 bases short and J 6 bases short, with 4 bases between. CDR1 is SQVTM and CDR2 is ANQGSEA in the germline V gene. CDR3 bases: TGCAGCGTTGAATTGGCCGGGGAGCTGTTTTTT. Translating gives CSVELAGELFF.

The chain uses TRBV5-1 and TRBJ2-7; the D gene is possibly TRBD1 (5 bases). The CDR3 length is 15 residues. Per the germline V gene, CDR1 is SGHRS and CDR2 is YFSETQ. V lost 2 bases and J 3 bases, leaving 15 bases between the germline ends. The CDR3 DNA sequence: TGCGCCAGCAGCTTCACTGGACAAAGGGACTACGAGCAGTACTTC. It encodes CASSFTGQRDYEQYF.

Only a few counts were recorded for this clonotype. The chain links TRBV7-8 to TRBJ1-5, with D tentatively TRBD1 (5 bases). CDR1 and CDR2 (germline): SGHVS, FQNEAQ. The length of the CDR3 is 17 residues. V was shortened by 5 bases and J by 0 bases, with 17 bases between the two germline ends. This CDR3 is CASSPRLGTNSNQPQHF. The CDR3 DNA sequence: TGTGCCAGCAGCCCCCGTCTGGGGACTAATAGCAATCAGCCCCAGCATTTT. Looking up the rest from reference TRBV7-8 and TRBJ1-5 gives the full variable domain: GAGVSQSPRYKVAKRGQDVALRCDPISGHVSLFWYQQALGQGPEFLTYFQNEAQLDKSGLPSDRFFAERPEGSVSTLKIQRTQQEDSAVYLCASSPRLGTNSNQPQHFGDGTRLSIL.

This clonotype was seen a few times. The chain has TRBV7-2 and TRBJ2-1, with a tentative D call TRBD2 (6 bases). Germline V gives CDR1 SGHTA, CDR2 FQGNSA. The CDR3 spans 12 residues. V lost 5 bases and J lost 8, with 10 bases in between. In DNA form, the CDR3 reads TGTGCCAGCAGCCCTAGCGTCCATGAGCAGTTCTTC. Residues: CASSPSVHEQFF.

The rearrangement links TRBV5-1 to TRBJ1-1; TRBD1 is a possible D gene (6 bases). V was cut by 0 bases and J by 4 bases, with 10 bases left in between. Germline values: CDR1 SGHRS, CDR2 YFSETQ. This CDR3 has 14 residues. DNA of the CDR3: TGCGCCAGCAGCTTGGACAGGGTGGGCACTGAAGCTTTCTTT. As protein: CASSLDRVGTEAFF.

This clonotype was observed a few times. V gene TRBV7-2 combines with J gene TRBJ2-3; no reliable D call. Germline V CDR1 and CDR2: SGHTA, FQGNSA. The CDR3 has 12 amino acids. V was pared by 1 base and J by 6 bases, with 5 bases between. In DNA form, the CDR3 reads TGTGCCAGCAGCTTAGAGTGGGATACGCAGTATTTT. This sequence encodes CASSLEWDTQYF.

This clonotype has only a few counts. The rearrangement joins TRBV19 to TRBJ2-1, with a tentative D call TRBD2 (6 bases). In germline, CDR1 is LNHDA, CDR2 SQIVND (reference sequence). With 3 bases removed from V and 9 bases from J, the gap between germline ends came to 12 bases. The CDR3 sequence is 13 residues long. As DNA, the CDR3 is TGTGCCAGTAGTATCTTCTCACTAGCTGAGCAGTTCTTC. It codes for CASSIFSLAEQFF.

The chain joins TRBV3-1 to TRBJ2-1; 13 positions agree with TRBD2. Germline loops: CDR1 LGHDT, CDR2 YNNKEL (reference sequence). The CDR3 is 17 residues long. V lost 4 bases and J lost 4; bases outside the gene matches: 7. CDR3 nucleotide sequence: TGTGCCAGCAGCCTCACTGTACTAGCGGGAGGGTACAATGAGCAGTTCTTC. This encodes CASSLTVLAGGYNEQFF.